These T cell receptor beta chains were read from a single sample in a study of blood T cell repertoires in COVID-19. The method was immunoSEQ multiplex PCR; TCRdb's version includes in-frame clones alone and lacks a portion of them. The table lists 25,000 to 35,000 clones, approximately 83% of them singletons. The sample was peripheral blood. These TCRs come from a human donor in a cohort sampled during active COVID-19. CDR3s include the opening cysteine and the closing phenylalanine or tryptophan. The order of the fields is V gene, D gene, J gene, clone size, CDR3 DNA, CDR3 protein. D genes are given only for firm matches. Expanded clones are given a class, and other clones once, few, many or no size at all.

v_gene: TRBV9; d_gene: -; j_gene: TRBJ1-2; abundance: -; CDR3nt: TGTGCCAGCAGCTCGACAGGAGCCGCCGTCTATGGCTACACCTTC; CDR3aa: CASSSTGAAVYGYTF
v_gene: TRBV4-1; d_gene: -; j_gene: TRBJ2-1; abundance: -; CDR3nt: TGCGCCAGCAGCCAGCCCAGCTCCTACAATGAGCAGTTCTTC; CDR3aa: CASSQPSSYNEQFF
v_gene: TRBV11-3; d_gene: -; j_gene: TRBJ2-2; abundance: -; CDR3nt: TGTGCCAGCAGCTTATATACGGGCGGGGAGCTGTTTTTT; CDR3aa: CASSLYTGGELFF
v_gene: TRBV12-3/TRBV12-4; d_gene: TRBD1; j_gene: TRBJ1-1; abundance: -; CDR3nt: TGTGCCAGCAGTCCTCGACAGGGAGAAGCTTTCTTT; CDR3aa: CASSPRQGEAFF
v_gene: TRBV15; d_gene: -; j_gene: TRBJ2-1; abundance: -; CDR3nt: TGTGCCACCAGCAGAGAAGGGGCGGGGAGGAGATTCAATGAGCAGTTCTTC; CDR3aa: CATSREGAGRRFNEQFF
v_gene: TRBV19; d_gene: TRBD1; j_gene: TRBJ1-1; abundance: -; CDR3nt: TGTGCCAGTAGTATAGGGAACAGGGGGAACACTGAAGCTTTCTTT; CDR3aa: CASSIGNRGNTEAFF
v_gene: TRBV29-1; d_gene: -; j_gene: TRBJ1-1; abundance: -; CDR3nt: TGCAGCGTTAAAGGCCTATCTTCCGAAGCTTTCTTT; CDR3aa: CSVKGLSSEAFF
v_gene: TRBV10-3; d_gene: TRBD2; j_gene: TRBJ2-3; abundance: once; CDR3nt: TGTGCCATCAGGAAGATAGCGGGGGGCACAGATACGCAGTATTTT; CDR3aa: CAIRKIAGGTDTQYF
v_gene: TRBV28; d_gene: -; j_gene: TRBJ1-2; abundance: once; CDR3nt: TGTGCCAGCAACCCCGTCGCAAGGGGCAGGGACTATGGCTACACCTTC; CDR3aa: CASNPVARGRDYGYTF
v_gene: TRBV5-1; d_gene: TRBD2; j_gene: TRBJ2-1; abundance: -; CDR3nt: TGCGCCAGCAGCTTGGATGGGAGGGAGAGGGATCAGTTCTTC; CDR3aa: CASSLDGRERDQFF
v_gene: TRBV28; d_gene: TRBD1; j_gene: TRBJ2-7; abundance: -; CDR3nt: TGTGCCAGCAGTATCTTCGGGACAGGGGGGAACGAGCAGTACTTC; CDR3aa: CASSIFGTGGNEQYF
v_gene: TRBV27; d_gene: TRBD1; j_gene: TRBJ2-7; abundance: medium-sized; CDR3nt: TGTGCCAGCGGTGGACAGGCAAGCTCCTACGAGCAGTACTTC; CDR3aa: CASGGQASSYEQYF
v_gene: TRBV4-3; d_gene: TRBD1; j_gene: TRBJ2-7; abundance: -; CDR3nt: TGCGCCAGCAGCCAAGGGACAGGGCGCTACGAGCAGTACTTC; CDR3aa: CASSQGTGRYEQYF
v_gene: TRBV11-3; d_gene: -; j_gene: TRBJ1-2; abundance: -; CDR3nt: TGTGCCAGCAGCTCCCTCGGGACAAACTATGGCTACACCTTC; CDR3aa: CASSSLGTNYGYTF
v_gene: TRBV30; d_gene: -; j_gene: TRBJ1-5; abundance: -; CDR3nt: TGTGCCTGGAGTAGCTGGGGACTGGCGAATCAGCCCCAGCATTTT; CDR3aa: CAWSSWGLANQPQHF
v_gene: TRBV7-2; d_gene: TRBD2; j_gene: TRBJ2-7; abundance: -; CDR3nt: TGTGCCAGCAGCTTAAGGTCTAGCGGCCTCTACGAGCAGTACTTC; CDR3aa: CASSLRSSGLYEQYF
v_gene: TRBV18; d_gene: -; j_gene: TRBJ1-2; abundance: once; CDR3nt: TGTGCCAGCTCTCACAGGGTACCCCCCTATGGCTACACCTTC; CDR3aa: CASSHRVPPYGYTF
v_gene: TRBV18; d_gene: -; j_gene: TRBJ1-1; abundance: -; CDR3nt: TGTGCCAGCTGGCCAGGGGATTCGGCAGCTTTCTTT; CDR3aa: CASWPGDSAAFF
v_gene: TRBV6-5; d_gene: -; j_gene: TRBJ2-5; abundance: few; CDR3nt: TGTGCCAGCAGTCCTCTCGGTGGGACTTTAGAGACCCAGTACTTC; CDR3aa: CASSPLGGTLETQYF
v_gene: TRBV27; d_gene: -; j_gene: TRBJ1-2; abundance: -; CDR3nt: TGTGCTAGCCGCCAGGGTTTATATGGCTACACCTTC; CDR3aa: CASRQGLYGYTF
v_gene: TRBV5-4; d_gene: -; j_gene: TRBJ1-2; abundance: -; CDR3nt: TGTGCCAGCAGCCGGACATTAAACTATGGCTACACCTTC; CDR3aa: CASSRTLNYGYTF
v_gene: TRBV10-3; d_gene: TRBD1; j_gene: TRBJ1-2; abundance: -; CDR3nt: TGTGCCATCAGTCCGGACAGGGGGAACTATGGCTACACCTTC; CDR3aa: CAISPDRGNYGYTF
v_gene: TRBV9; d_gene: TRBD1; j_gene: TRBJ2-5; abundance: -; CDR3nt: TGTGCCAGCAGCTCTCTGACAGGGGCGGTGAAAGAGACCCAGTACTTC; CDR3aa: CASSSLTGAVKETQYF
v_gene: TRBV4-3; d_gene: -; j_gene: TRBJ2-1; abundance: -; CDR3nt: TGCGCCAGCAGCCAAGAACGGGTGGGGGGGCCTTACAATGAGCAGTTCTTC; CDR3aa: CASSQERVGGPYNEQFF
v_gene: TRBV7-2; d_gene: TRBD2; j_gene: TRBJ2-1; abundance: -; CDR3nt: TGTGCCAGCAGCTTGGCGGGGGGCCACAATGAGCAGTTCTTC; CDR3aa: CASSLAGGHNEQFF
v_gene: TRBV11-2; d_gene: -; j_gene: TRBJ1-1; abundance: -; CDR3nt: TGTGCCAGCAGCTTAGTGGGGGGGGCGACCACTGAAGCTTTCTTT; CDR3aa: CASSLVGGATTEAFF
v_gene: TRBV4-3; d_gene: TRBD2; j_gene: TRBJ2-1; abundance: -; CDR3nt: TGCGCCAGCAGCCAAGAGTACCGACTAGCGGGGGCCAATGAGCAGTTCTTC; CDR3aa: CASSQEYRLAGANEQFF
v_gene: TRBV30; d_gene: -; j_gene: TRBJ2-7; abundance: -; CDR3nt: TGTGCCTGGAGTCCCCAGGGCTTTTCCTACGAGCAGTACTTC; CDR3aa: CAWSPQGFSYEQYF
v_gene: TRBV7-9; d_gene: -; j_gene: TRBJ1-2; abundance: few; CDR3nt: TGTGCCAGCAGCTTAGCGAGACCGACACGTAACTATGGCTACACCTTC; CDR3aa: CASSLARPTRNYGYTF
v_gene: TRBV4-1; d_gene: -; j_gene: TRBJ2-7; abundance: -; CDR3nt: TGCGCCAGCAGCCTTGGGGACTGGACCCCCAGTTCCTACGAGCAGTACTTC; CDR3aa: CASSLGDWTPSSYEQYF
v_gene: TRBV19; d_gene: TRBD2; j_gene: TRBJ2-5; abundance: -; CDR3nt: TGTGCCAGTAGTAACCGGACTAGCGGGGGCCAAGAGACCCAGTACTTC; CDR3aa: CASSNRTSGGQETQYF
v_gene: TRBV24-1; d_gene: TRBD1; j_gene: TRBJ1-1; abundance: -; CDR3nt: TGTGCCACGTCCGGGACAGTCCGAACTGAAGCTTTCTTT; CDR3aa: CATSGTVRTEAFF
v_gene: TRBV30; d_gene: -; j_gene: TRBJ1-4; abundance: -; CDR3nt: TGTGCCTGGAGTGTACTTAATGAAAAACTGTTTTTT; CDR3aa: CAWSVLNEKLFF
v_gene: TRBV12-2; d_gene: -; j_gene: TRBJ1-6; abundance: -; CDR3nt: TGTGCAAGTCGCTTAGCGGGACCTGGGGAGGCCTCCTATAATTCACCCCTCCACTTT; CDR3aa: CASRLAGPGEASYNSPLHF
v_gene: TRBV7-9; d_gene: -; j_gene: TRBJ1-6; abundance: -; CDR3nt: TGTGCCAGCAGTCAGGGAGGGGCCGGGAATTCACCCCTCCACTTT; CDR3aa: CASSQGGAGNSPLHF
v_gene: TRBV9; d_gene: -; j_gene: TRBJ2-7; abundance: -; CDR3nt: TGTGCCAGCAGCGCGGGACTGCACTCCTACGAGCAGTACTTC; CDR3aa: CASSAGLHSYEQYF
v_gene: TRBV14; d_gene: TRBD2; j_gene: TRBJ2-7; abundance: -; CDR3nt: TGTGCCAGCAGCCAAGTATCTAGCGGGGAGTACTTC; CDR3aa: CASSQVSSGEYF
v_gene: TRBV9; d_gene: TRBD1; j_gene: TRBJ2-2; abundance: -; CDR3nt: TGTGCCAGCAGCTCCCAGACAGGGGTGTCTAACACCGGGGAGCTGTTTTTT; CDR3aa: CASSSQTGVSNTGELFF
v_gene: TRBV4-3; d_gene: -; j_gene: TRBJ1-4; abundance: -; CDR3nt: TGCGCCAGCAGCCAAGACGTCGGCAGGGTCGGCGAAAAACTGTTTTTT; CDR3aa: CASSQDVGRVGEKLFF
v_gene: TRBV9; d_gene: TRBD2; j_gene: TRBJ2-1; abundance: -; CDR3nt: TGTGCCAGCAGCGTTTTGGGGACTAGCAATGAGCAGTTCTTC; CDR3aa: CASSVLGTSNEQFF
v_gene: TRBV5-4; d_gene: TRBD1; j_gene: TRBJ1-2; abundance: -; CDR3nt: TGTGCCAGCAGCCCCGGTGGGACAGGGATGGTTGGCTACACCTTC; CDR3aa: CASSPGGTGMVGYTF
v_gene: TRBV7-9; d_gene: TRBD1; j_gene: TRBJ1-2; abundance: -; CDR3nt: TGTGCCAGCAGCTTAGGGACAGGGGGGGACTATGGCTACACCTTC; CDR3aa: CASSLGTGGDYGYTF